In this sample, the clone carrying this TCR beta chain turned up a few times. Its cognate antigen is unknown. The data derive from a study of T-cell reconstitution after alpha-beta-depleted transplantation in children. The CDR3 extends over 16 amino acids. The ends were cut back, 0 bases at V and 5 bases at J, with 16 bases in the middle. The study, taken as a whole, reports: From surviving recipient T cells and thymic progenitors came the high day-60 TCRbeta diversity observed in some patients. Alpha-beta T cells present about two months after transplant were reported to originate from several hundred expanded graft clones.

For TCRbeta, the library was prepared with unique molecular identifiers. One entry per CDR3 protein results from TCRdb running MiXCR on the PCR reads. This sample has approximately 800,000 distinct CDR3 sequences, with 15% to 20% found just once. The chain couples TRBV12-3 or TRBV12-4 to TRBJ1-2; D is ambiguous. The source material was PBMCs, mostly from graft donor cells, sampled 360 days after TCRalphabeta/CD19-depleted stem cell transplant. This receptor was taken from a male patient younger than 18 who had a stem cell transplant for acute lymphoblastic leukemia, so the T cells may come from the graft donor. CDR3 in amino acids: CASSLASGRTRYGYTF. In DNA form, the CDR3 reads TGTGCCAGCAGTTTAGCGAGCGGGAGAACGAGGTATGGCTACACCTTC.